This entry concerns a single TCR beta chain. No antigen is known for it. This sample is drawn from a study of T cell responses to AZD1222 COVID-19 vaccine. Study-wide results and limits: Dominant CD4 TCR responses targeted spike regions 160-218 and 743-854.

Generated by immunoSEQ multiplex PCR, the TCRdb table keeps only in-frame clones and is missing some. This table has around 50,000 clones, 65% to 90% appearing once. Germline CDR1 and CDR2: SQVTM and ANQGSEA. The V and J ends lost 3 bases and 8 bases, in that order; junction bases with no gene match: 9. There are 13 residues in the CDR3. V usage is TRBV29-1 and J usage is TRBJ1-2; 7 bases are a match to TRBD1. Sequencing used peripheral blood, obtained 28 days after the second AZD1222 dose. This sequence was found in an adult who received the AZD1222 COVID-19 vaccine. This chain's CDR3 is CSVDPPGGRGYTF. The CDR3 DNA reads as TGCAGCGTTGACCCGCCAGGGGGGCGGGGCTACACCTTC.